These T cell receptor beta chains were read from a single sample in a study of cytomegalovirus exposure and HLA in healthy donors. Repertoires were generated with immunoSEQ multiplex PCR, while TCRdb's copy carries only in-frame clones and drops some. The repertoire includes some 95,000 clones, about 77% of them detected once, and 4.5% to 6% sits in the top ten. The sequenced material came from PBMCs. These receptors were taken from a middle-aged woman in good health and CMV-seronegative. Each CDR3 is given with its conserved first and last residue. The D gene is left open where the match is weak. Rows give clone size only sometimes, using once, few, many, or a class for an expanded clone.

size | D | J | V | DNA | CDR3
NA | TRBD2 | TRBJ2-4 | TRBV4-2 | TGTGCCAGCAGCCAAGATACCGGGAGGGCCCAGTACTTC | CASSQDTGRAQYF
NA | NA | TRBJ1-1 | TRBV27 | TGTGCCAGCAGGCGGCTAACAGGAATGAACACTGAAGCTTTCTTT | CASRRLTGMNTEAFF
NA | TRBD2 | TRBJ2-3 | TRBV12-5 | TGTGCTAGTGCTTTAGGGCTAGCGGGGGGAATGTCAGATACGCAGTATTTT | CASALGLAGGMSDTQYF
NA | TRBD2 | TRBJ2-5 | TRBV7-6 | TGTGCCAGCAGCATGACTAGCGGGGCCGTTAGAGAGACCCAGTACTTC | CASSMTSGAVRETQYF
NA | NA | TRBJ1-3 | TRBV25-1 | TGTGCCAGCAGTGACCTTACGGGGTCCAGAAACACCATATATTTT | CASSDLTGSRNTIYF
once | NA | TRBJ1-1 | TRBV4-1 | TGCGCCAGCAGCCAAGTTTTTCAGGGGTCGAACACTGAAGCTTTCTTT | CASSQVFQGSNTEAFF
NA | TRBD2 | TRBJ2-5 | TRBV7-8 | TGTGCCAGCAGCTTAGCCGGTGGGGGGGTGGATGAGACCCAGTACTTC | CASSLAGGGVDETQYF
NA | NA | TRBJ2-7 | TRBV4-3 | TGCGCCAGCAGCCAAGATAACTCAGGGACCTACGAGCAGTACTTC | CASSQDNSGTYEQYF
NA | TRBD1 | TRBJ2-1 | TRBV7-2 | TGTGCCAGCAGCCCCGACAGGGGGCGATCCTTCTTC | CASSPDRGRSFF
few | NA | TRBJ2-7 | TRBV1 | TGCACCAGCAGCCAAGGAGCCACCTACGAGCAGTACTTC | CTSSQGATYEQYF
once | NA | TRBJ2-1 | TRBV4-1 | TGCGCCAGCAGCCAAGTCGGGGACGACAGGGAGCAGTTCTTC | CASSQVGDDREQFF
few | NA | TRBJ2-5 | TRBV7-9 | TGTGCCAGCAGCACCATTCCGGGCCAAGAGACCCAGTACTTC | CASSTIPGQETQYF
NA | TRBD1 | TRBJ1-2 | TRBV19 | TGTGCCAGTAGTACAGGACAGGAGAACTATGGCTACACCTTC | CASSTGQENYGYTF
few | NA | TRBJ1-3 | TRBV5-1 | TGCGCCAGCCAACCTACGCAGGGTGGAAACACCATATATTTT | CASQPTQGGNTIYF
once | NA | TRBJ2-7 | TRBV5-4 | TGTGCCAGCAGCCTGAGGAACGAAGGCGAGCAGTACTTC | CASSLRNEGEQYF
NA | NA | TRBJ1-1 | TRBV4-2 | TGTGCCAGCAGCCAAGCAAAACAGGACGGTAAAGCTTTCTTT | CASSQAKQDGKAFF
NA | NA | TRBJ1-1 | TRBV10-2 | TGCGCCAGCAGAGATGAAGGCAGGGCAACAACTGAAGCTTTCTTT | CASRDEGRATTEAFF
few | NA | TRBJ1-1 | TRBV5-1 | TGCGCCAGCAGGACACAGGGCGGGGGGACTGAAGCTTTCTTT | CASRTQGGGTEAFF
NA | TRBD1 | TRBJ1-5 | TRBV27 | TGTGCCAGCAGTTTATTGGGACAGGGGAAACAGCCCCAGCATTTT | CASSLLGQGKQPQHF
NA | NA | TRBJ2-2 | TRBV7-8 | TGTGCCAGCAGCAAAGAGGGCGGGTCGAACACCGGGGAGCTGTTTTTT | CASSKEGGSNTGELFF
few | TRBD1 | TRBJ2-3 | TRBV7-9 | TGTGCCAGCAGCTTAGGGGACAGGGAGTTCACAGATACGCAGTATTTT | CASSLGDREFTDTQYF
NA | TRBD1 | TRBJ2-5 | TRBV7-9 | TGTGCCAGCAGCTTAGTTGGGACAGGGGATTCAAAAGAGACCCAGTACTTC | CASSLVGTGDSKETQYF
NA | NA | TRBJ1-1 | TRBV7-9 | TGTGCCAGCAGCCACGGTGGTCCTGAAGCTTTCTTT | CASSHGGPEAFF
NA | NA | TRBJ2-1 | TRBV27 | TGTGCCAGCAGTTTATCTACGGGGGACGCCTACAATGAGCAGTTCTTC | CASSLSTGDAYNEQFF
NA | TRBD1 | TRBJ2-7 | TRBV19 | TGTGCCAGTAGTCCGGCGCCGACAGGGTCCTACGAGCAGTACTTC | CASSPAPTGSYEQYF
few | NA | TRBJ1-2 | TRBV6-6 | TGTGCCAGCAGTTACGACACCTCCTATGGCTACACCTTC | CASSYDTSYGYTF
few | TRBD2 | TRBJ2-3 | TRBV19 | TGTGCCAGTTCGCGGGGGGATCAGGATACGCAGTATTTT | CASSRGDQDTQYF
NA | NA | TRBJ2-1 | TRBV5-4 | TGTGCCAGCAGCCTTCGACAGGACTCCTACAATGAGCAGTTCTTC | CASSLRQDSYNEQFF
NA | TRBD1 | TRBJ1-2 | TRBV19 | TGTGCCAGTAGTATACTCGGACAGGCCTATGGCTACACCTTC | CASSILGQAYGYTF
NA | NA | TRBJ2-5 | TRBV5-1 | TGCGCCAGCAGCTCCGGACAGCAAGAGACCCAGTACTTC | CASSSGQQETQYF
NA | TRBD1 | TRBJ1-5 | TRBV4-2 | TGTGCCAGCAGCCCCTTACAGGGGATCAATCAGCCCCAGCATTTT | CASSPLQGINQPQHF
NA | TRBD2 | TRBJ2-1 | TRBV29-1 | TGCAGCGTGCCCGGGGGACTACTAGACGTGAATGAGCAGTTCTTC | CSVPGGLLDVNEQFF
NA | NA | TRBJ2-7 | TRBV29-1 | TGCAGCGCCCAGGGGAATAAGAACGAGCAGTACTTC | CSAQGNKNEQYF
NA | TRBD1 | TRBJ1-3 | TRBV6-5 | TGTGCCAGCAGCCGACAGGGTCGAGGAAACACCATATATTTT | CASSRQGRGNTIYF
NA | TRBD1 | TRBJ1-2 | TRBV29-1 | TGCAGCGTGGTAGGACAGGGGGCGAGGGGCTACACCTTC | CSVVGQGARGYTF
NA | NA | TRBJ2-1 | TRBV19 | TGTGCCAGTAGTATTCAGGTGTACAATGAGCAGTTCTTC | CASSIQVYNEQFF
NA | NA | TRBJ1-6 | TRBV7-6 | TGTGCCAGCAGCAATACAGGGAGCGATTCACCCCTCCACTTT | CASSNTGSDSPLHF